The rows below give T cell receptor beta chains drawn from one sample of a study of beta chain features in type 1 diabetes. Profiled with immunoSEQ multiplex PCR; TCRdb holds only in-frame clones, not every one. The sample carries fewer than 400,000 clones, 7% to 10% recorded once. Sequencing was carried out using central memory CD4+ T cells from blood. The source is a man younger than 45 with type 1 diabetes. Both conserved end residues are part of each CDR3. The D gene is left open where the match is weak. Only part of the rows carry a size: once, few, many, or a class if the clone is expanded.

cdr3_nt,cdr3_aa,j_call,clone_size,d_call,v_call
TGTGCCAGCAGCTTCGGAGCCCCCAATGAGCAGTTCTTC,CASSFGAPNEQFF,TRBJ2-1,-,-,TRBV7-2
TGTGCCAGCAGCACGACCAGACAGGGGGCGAGAGGCTACACCTTC,CASSTTRQGARGYTF,TRBJ1-2,-,TRBD1,TRBV7-9
TGTGCCAGCAGTTCGGGACTTCCTGCCTACGAGCAGTACTTC,CASSSGLPAYEQYF,TRBJ2-7,few,-,TRBV6-6
TGTGCCAGCAGCGTCCTAGGGAGCACAGATACGCAGTATTTT,CASSVLGSTDTQYF,TRBJ2-3,-,-,TRBV9
TGTGCCAGCAATCCTCCGGCAGGGCGGACGGAGACCCAGTACTTC,CASNPPAGRTETQYF,TRBJ2-5,-,-,TRBV6-5
TGTGCCAGCAGTGAAGGGGGTGCCTCCTCTGGAAACACCATATATTTT,CASSEGGASSGNTIYF,TRBJ1-3,-,-,TRBV2
TGCGCCAGCAGCTTCGATGACAGGAACACTGAAGCTTTCTTT,CASSFDDRNTEAFF,TRBJ1-1,few,-,TRBV5-1
TGTGCCAGCAGCTTAGGAGGGACAAATTATCAGCCCCAGCATTTT,CASSLGGTNYQPQHF,TRBJ1-5,-,-,TRBV7-2
TGTGCCAGCCGTTCCCCGGCATCCCAGGGGTTCCACAATGAGCAGTTCTTC,CASRSPASQGFHNEQFF,TRBJ2-1,few,-,TRBV28
TGTGCCAGCAGCGACACGGGGGGCTGGGAGACCCAGTACTTC,CASSDTGGWETQYF,TRBJ2-5,-,-,TRBV7-2
TGTGCCAGCAGCTTACCCGGGTCAGGAGGGGGGCTCTACGAGCAGTACTTC,CASSLPGSGGGLYEQYF,TRBJ2-7,-,-,TRBV7-2
TGTGCCAGCCACAGGGGACAAACAACTAATGAAAAACTGTTTTTT,CASHRGQTTNEKLFF,TRBJ1-4,many,TRBD1,TRBV28
TGTGCCAGCAGCGCACGTGGACGGGGCACAGATACGCAGTATTTT,CASSARGRGTDTQYF,TRBJ2-3,few,-,TRBV7-9
TGTGCCAGCAGCTGGACATCTGGGGCCAACGTCCTGACTTTC,CASSWTSGANVLTF,TRBJ2-6,-,-,TRBV6-1
TGTGCCAGCAGTCCCCGACTAGCCCACACAGATACGCAGTATTTT,CASSPRLAHTDTQYF,TRBJ2-3,-,TRBD2,TRBV27
TGTGCCAGCAGCTTAGGGAGAGACGAGCAGTACTTC,CASSLGRDEQYF,TRBJ2-7,-,-,TRBV7-2
TGTGCCAGCAGCCAACGTCAGAGCGTGGCCAACGTCCTGACTTTC,CASSQRQSVANVLTF,TRBJ2-6,-,-,TRBV14
TGTGCCAGCAGCTTCGTCACAGACACTGAAGCTTTCTTT,CASSFVTDTEAFF,TRBJ1-1,many,-,TRBV7-9
TGTGCCAGCAGCTTCTCAGCTGGCGGGACAGATACGCAGTATTTT,CASSFSAGGTDTQYF,TRBJ2-3,-,-,TRBV7-9
TGTGCCAGCAGCGTAACTACGGGTGTTTCAGGGACGGATGGCTACACCTTC,CASSVTTGVSGTDGYTF,TRBJ1-2,few,-,TRBV9
TGTGCCTGGCACCTTCCGGATCAGCCCCAGCATTTT,CAWHLPDQPQHF,TRBJ1-5,few,-,TRBV30
TGCGCCAGCAGCCCGAGACCGGGACAGAGTATAGAGGAGTACTTC,CASSPRPGQSIEEYF,TRBJ2-7,-,TRBD1,TRBV5-1
TGCGCCAGCAGCTTAACGACAGGTAACTTTGGCAATGAGCAGTTCTTC,CASSLTTGNFGNEQFF,TRBJ2-1,-,-,TRBV5-1
TGTGCCAGCAGCCCCAGGGGAAACACCATATATTTT,CASSPRGNTIYF,TRBJ1-3,few,-,TRBV7-2
TGTGCCAGTAGTATCCGTACAGGGTTAGAGACCCAGTACTTC,CASSIRTGLETQYF,TRBJ2-5,few,-,TRBV19
TGTGCCAGCAGTTCCTTACGGAACTATGGCTACACCTTC,CASSSLRNYGYTF,TRBJ1-2,-,-,TRBV28
TGCGCCAGCAGCTCCTCGTCTGTGTTAGACACTGAAGCTTTCTTT,CASSSSSVLDTEAFF,TRBJ1-1,few,-,TRBV5-1
TGTGCCAGCAGCCCGGGGCCCCACGGGGCTGATGGCTACACCTTC,CASSPGPHGADGYTF,TRBJ1-2,few,-,TRBV7-2
TGCGCCAGCTCAGCTCCGGGACTAGCGGTATTCCGGGAGACCCAGTACTTC,CASSAPGLAVFRETQYF,TRBJ2-5,few,TRBD2,TRBV23-1
TGTGCCAGCTCACCGACAGGGGGCAGGACCGGGGAGCTGTTTTTT,CASSPTGGRTGELFF,TRBJ2-2,few,TRBD1,TRBV18
TGTGCCAGCAGCACCACAGGGACTTCACCCCTCCACTTT,CASSTTGTSPLHF,TRBJ1-6,-,-,TRBV7-2
TGTGCCAGCGCCCTGATGGGGGGGACAAACACCATATATTTT,CASALMGGTNTIYF,TRBJ1-3,few,-,TRBV27
TGCGCCAGCAGCCAAGGAGGGAGCTCCTACGAGCAGTACTTC,CASSQGGSSYEQYF,TRBJ2-7,-,-,TRBV4-3
TGTGCCAGCACCCTCGGAATGGGGGAGACCGGGGAGCTGTTTTTT,CASTLGMGETGELFF,TRBJ2-2,few,-,TRBV7-2